Listed below are T cell receptor beta chains from one sample, sequenced in a study of long-term antiretroviral therapy in people with HIV. Data came from immunoSEQ multiplex PCR; TCRdb stores just in-frame clones and leaves some out. The data hold roughly 30,000 clones, with under 90% observed a single time. Sequenced here: unsorted PBMCs, sampled 4.8 to 5 years after starting antiretroviral therapy. These receptors were collected from a middle-aged man with HIV. Each CDR3 is given with its conserved first and last residue.

j_call	v_call	cdr3_aa
TRBJ2-1	TRBV9	CASSPQGNSYNEQFF
TRBJ2-7	TRBV7-9	CASSFSPGEQYF
TRBJ1-3	TRBV2	CASRLGQISSGNTIYF
TRBJ1-2	TRBV19	CASSMNGYTF
TRBJ2-7	TRBV6-1	CASSEGWNYEQYF
TRBJ1-1	TRBV29-1	CSVRDPGTEAFF
TRBJ2-1	TRBV4-3	CASSQGRGPMGQFF
TRBJ1-2	TRBV6-1	CASSEMGQAVDYGYTF
TRBJ2-1	TRBV25-1	CASRMNNEQFF
TRBJ1-2	TRBV9	CASSVGEGYGYTF
TRBJ2-3	TRBV13	CASSLAGASSTDTQYF
TRBJ2-7	TRBV29-1	CSVVKAYEQYF
TRBJ2-5	TRBV7-9	CASSYTAEETQYF
TRBJ2-1	TRBV14	CASSQDRGTGDNEQFF
TRBJ2-3	TRBV6-8	CASGTQYF
TRBJ1-2	TRBV15	CATSGLGQLYGYTF
TRBJ2-1	TRBV7-9	CASSLFNEQFF
TRBJ1-2	TRBV4-1	CASSQSPAMTGDIRGYGYTF
TRBJ2-3	TRBV6-6	CASSYPAVETDTQYF
TRBJ2-6	TRBV30	CAWSVRSGANVLTF
TRBJ2-5	TRBV19	CASSHRRGETQYF
TRBJ1-1	TRBV29-1	CNPFGGQEGTEAFF
TRBJ1-1	TRBV5-6	CASSKTRDTEAFF
TRBJ2-3	TRBV12-1	CASSSPGFTQYF
TRBJ2-7	TRBV6-6	CASSTTGGEPYEQYF
TRBJ2-1	TRBV7-3	CASSLEPADNEQFF
TRBJ2-7	TRBV28	CASRRMGGEQYF
TRBJ2-5	TRBV6-1	CASRLGQETQYF
TRBJ2-3	TRBV5-6	CASSLGGQGADTQYF
TRBJ1-2	TRBV29-1	CSGQGGPDGYTF
TRBJ2-2	TRBV2	CASSENRANTGELFF
TRBJ2-7	TRBV4-1	CASSHDMTYEQYF
TRBJ2-7	TRBV7-2	CASSFVGISYEQYF
TRBJ1-1	TRBV7-9	CASSLRYTEAFF
TRBJ1-5	TRBV19	CASSIDLFQPQHF
TRBJ1-2	TRBV7-2	CASSLVQGGDYGYTF
TRBJ2-7	TRBV27	CASSLSNFRQGASEQYF
TRBJ1-5	TRBV25-1	CASSVGLNQPQHF
TRBJ2-1	TRBV9	CASSVRPSPGDEQFF
TRBJ2-5	TRBV7-2	CASLAGVETQYF
TRBJ1-5	TRBV2	CASSADMGAGGNQPQHF
TRBJ1-2	TRBV18	CASSPAGALGGYTF
TRBJ2-2	TRBV9	CASSATGTNTGELFF
TRBJ1-3	TRBV19	CASSIHSGNTIYF
TRBJ1-1	TRBV18	CASSPRQGRGTEAFF
TRBJ2-1	TRBV11-3	CASSLASGRPNEQFF
TRBJ2-5	TRBV9	CASSVSGARGETQYF
TRBJ2-1	TRBV7-9	CASSFSGSYNEQFF
TRBJ1-2	TRBV6-1	CASRDNNYGYTF
TRBJ1-5	TRBV19	CASSYFEGGSNQPQHF
TRBJ2-1	TRBV7-9	CASSLRGYNEQFF
TRBJ2-3	TRBV15	CATSRERGTQYF
TRBJ1-5	TRBV5-6	CASSPRDTEGPQHF
TRBJ2-1	TRBV12-5	CASGLGQGVSNEQFF
TRBJ2-1	TRBV29-1	CSAGAISGFNEQFF